What follows is one T cell receptor (beta chain) and its context. This clone was recorded once. The target of this receptor is not known. Base qualities are not at hand, and no much larger clone is one base apart. CDR1 SGDLS and CDR2 YYNGEE are derived from the germline V gene. Its CDR3 holds 15 amino acids, cysteine through phenylalanine. Left in the record is the CDR3 DNA by itself, 45 bases read in frame from the first base. The germline V end is reduced by 4 bases and the J end by 3 bases; junction bases left unmatched: 5. These data belong to a study of memory B cells and T cells in multiple sclerosis (dated 2018 in TCRdb). A note on the overall study: In multiple sclerosis patients, the study set the TCR beta repertoires of autoproliferating peripheral T cells against those of T cells infiltrating brain lesions. TCR sequencing involved a couple of multiple sclerosis patients from whom brain lesions at autopsy or brain-infiltrating cells from biopsy were available.

What the authors observed across the whole study: Clone-set sizes differed between compartments, which influenced counts of shared clonotypes and required normalization.

PBMCs were isolated by Ficoll density gradient centrifugation and cryopreserved before use. Using the immunoSEQ Platform, TCRbeta CDR3 regions were amplified from extracted genomic DNA. The immunoSEQ assay combined multiplex PCR with high-throughput sequencing and a vendor bioinformatics pipeline. Regarding the original processing steps: Non-productive sequences and CDR3s shorter than 4 amino acids were removed, and clonotype frequencies were recalculated per sample. Shared clonotypes were identified in immunoSEQ Analyzer 2.0 as identical CDR3 amino acid, V gene and J gene sequences. Repertoire overlap was normalized by dividing shared clonotype counts by the product of both clone-set sizes, scaled by 1000 into arbitrary units. TCRdb took this table from immuneACCESS and kept in-frame rearrangements with V and J called. Such tables lack part of the clones; where checked against another copy, unresolved V genes explain under half of the gap, and the rest is unexplained. D and trimming come from the DNA, and the V and J calls and clone size come from that table. The sample includes several thousand clones, with roughly three fifths observed a single time. Together, the top ten hold 30% to 35% of the sample.

The rearrangement combines TRBV9 with TRBJ2-7, and 12 bases in between align with TRBD1. The material sequenced was memory (CD45RO+) CD8+ T cells from blood. Explained via the paper, the cell subset or site label denotes: CD45RO+ memory T cells sorted from peripheral blood. The clonotype originates from a human donor with multiple sclerosis. The DNA sequence follows: TGTGCCAGCAGCCCCGGGACAGGGGGCTTCTACGAGCAGTACTTC. The encoded protein is CASSPGTGGFYEQYF.